The clone carrying this TCR beta chain came up many times. As yet, its antigen is unknown. The TCRbeta library incorporated unique molecular identifiers. TCRdb re-derived calls from the PCR reads in MiXCR, one entry per CDR3 protein. Here the sample spans around 450,000 distinct CDR3 sequences, roughly 43% being singletons. Trimming removed 5 bases from V and 4 bases from J, with 11 bases in between. The CDR3 consists of 13 residues. The source of the sample is a study of T-cell reconstitution after alpha-beta-depleted transplantation in children. General study points: It was reported that alpha-beta T cells came from several hundred expanded graft clones (about two months after transplant). T-cell counts and diversity at one year following transplant were attributed mainly to newly produced T cells. Recipient T cells and thymic progenitors that survived were the source of the high TCRbeta diversity seen at day 60 in some patients.

This sequence originates from a girl between 2 and 10 years old with aplastic anemia, due to receive a stem cell transplant. The chain uses TRBV12-3 or TRBV12-4 and TRBJ1-1, with D uncertain. Specimen: PBMCs, collected before TCRalphabeta/CD19-depleted stem cell transplant. The CDR3 loop reads CASSPARGTEAFF. As DNA, the CDR3 is TGTGCCAGCAGTCCGGCGCGAGGCACTGAAGCTTTCTTT.